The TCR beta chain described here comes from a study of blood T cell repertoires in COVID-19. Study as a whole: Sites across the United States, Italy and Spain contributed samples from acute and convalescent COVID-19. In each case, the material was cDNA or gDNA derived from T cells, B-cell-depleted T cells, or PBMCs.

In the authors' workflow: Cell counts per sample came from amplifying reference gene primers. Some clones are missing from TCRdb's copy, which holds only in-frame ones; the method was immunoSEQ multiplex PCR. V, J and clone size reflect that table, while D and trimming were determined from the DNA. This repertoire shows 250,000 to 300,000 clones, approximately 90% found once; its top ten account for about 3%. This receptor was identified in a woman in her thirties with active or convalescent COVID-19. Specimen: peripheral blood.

The CDR3 nucleotides are TGCAGTGCTAGCGTTCCAGATACGCAGTATTTT. This sequence encodes CSASVPDTQYF. This chain joins TRBV20-1 and TRBJ2-3; D unresolved. Per the germline V gene, CDR1 is DFQATT and CDR2 is SNEGSKA (reference sequence). The length of the CDR3 is 11 residues. V was trimmed by 3 bases and J by 4 bases, leaving 5 bases between them.